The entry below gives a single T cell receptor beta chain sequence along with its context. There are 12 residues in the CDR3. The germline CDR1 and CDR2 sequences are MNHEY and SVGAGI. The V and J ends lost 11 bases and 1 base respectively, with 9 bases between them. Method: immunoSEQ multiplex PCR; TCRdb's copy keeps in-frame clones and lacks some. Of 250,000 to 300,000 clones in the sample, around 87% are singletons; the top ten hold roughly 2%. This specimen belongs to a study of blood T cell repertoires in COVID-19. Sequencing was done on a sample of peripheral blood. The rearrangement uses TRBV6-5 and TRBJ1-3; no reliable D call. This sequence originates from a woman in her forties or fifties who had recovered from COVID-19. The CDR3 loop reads CAAGLSGNTIYF. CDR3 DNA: TGTGCCGCGGGTTTGTCTGGAAACACCATATATTTT.